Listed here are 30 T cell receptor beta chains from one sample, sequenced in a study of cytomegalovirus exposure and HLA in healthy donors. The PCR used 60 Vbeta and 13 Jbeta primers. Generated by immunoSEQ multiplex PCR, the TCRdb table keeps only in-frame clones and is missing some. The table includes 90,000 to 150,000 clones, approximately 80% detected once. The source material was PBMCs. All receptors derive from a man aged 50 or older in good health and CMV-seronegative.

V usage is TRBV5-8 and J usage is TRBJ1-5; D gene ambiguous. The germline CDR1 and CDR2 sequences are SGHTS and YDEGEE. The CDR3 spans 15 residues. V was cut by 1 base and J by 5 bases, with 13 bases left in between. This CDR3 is CASSLHLFGDQPQHF. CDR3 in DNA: TGTGCCAGCAGCTTGCATCTCTTCGGGGATCAGCCCCAGCATTTT.

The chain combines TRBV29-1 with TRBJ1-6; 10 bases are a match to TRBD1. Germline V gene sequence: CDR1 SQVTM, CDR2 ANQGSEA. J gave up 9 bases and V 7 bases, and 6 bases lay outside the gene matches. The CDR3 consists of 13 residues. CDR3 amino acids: CSAARDRGSPLHF. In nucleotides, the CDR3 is TGCAGCGCGGCCCGGGACAGGGGTTCACCCCTCCACTTT.

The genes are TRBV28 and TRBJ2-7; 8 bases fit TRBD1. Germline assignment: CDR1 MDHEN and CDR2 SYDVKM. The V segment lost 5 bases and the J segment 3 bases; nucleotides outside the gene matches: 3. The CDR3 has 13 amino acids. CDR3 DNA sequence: TGTGCCAGCAGTGACAGGGGAGTCTACGAGCAGTACTTC. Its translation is CASSDRGVYEQYF.

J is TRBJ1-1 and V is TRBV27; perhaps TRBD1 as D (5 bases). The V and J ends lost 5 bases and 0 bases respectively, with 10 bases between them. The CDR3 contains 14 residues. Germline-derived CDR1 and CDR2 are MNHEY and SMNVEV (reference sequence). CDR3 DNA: TGTGCCAGCAGTAAGGACATAATGAACACTGAAGCTTTCTTT. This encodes CASSKDIMNTEAFF.

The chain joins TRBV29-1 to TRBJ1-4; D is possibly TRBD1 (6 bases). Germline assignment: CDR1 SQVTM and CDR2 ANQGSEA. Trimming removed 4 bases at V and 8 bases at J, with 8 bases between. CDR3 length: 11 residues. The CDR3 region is CSVGGREKLFF. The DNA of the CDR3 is TGCAGCGTTGGGGGGCGGGAAAAACTGTTTTTT.

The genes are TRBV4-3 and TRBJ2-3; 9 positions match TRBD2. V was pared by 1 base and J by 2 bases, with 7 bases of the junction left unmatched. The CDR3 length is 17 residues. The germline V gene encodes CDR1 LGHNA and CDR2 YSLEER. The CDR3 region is CASSQGVAGGNTDTQYF. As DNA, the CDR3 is TGCGCCAGCAGCCAAGGGGTTGCGGGGGGGAACACAGATACGCAGTATTTT.

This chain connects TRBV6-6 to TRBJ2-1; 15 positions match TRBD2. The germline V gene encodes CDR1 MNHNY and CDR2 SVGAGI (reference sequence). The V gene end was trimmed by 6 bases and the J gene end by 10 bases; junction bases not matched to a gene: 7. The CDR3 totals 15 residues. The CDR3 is CASRPGLAGGDEQFF. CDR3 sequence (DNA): TGTGCCAGCAGGCCCGGACTAGCGGGAGGGGACGAGCAGTTCTTC.

CDR3 amino acids: CASSTRQSYNEKLFF. DNA of the CDR3: TGTGCCAGCAGCACCCGACAGAGTTATAATGAAAAACTGTTTTTT. The chain combines TRBV7-8 with TRBJ1-4, with D perhaps TRBD1 (5 bases). Trimming pared 5 bases from V and 4 bases from J, leaving 14 bases between. The CDR3 is 15 residues long. CDR1 and CDR2 from the germline V gene are SGHVS and FQNEAQ.

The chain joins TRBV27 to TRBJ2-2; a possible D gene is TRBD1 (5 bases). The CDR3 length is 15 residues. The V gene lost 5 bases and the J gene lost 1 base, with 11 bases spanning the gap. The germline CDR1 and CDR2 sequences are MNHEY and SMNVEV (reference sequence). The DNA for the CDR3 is TGTGCCAGCAGTGCGCAAAGGGGGAACACCGGGGAGCTGTTTTTT. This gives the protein CASSAQRGNTGELFF.

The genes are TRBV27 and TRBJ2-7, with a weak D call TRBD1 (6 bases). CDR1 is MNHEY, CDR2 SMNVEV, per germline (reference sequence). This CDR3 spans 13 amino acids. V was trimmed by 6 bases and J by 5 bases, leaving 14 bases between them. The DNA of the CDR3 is TGTGCCAGCAGGCCACAGGGCCGGGACGAGCAGTACTTC. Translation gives CASRPQGRDEQYF.

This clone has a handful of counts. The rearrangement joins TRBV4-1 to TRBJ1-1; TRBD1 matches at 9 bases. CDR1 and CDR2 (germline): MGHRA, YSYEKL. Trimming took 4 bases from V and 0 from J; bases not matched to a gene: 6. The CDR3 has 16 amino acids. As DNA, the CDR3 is TGCGCCAGCAGCCTACAGGGGGCGAGTCTGAACACTGAAGCTTTCTTT. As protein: CASSLQGASLNTEAFF.

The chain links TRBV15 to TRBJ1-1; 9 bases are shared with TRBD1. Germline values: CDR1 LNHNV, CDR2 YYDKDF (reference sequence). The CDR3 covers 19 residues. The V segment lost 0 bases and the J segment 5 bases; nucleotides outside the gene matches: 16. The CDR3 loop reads CATSRDTNLGTGILTEAFF. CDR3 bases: TGTGCCACCAGCAGAGATACGAACCTCGGGACAGGGATTTTAACTGAAGCTTTCTTT.

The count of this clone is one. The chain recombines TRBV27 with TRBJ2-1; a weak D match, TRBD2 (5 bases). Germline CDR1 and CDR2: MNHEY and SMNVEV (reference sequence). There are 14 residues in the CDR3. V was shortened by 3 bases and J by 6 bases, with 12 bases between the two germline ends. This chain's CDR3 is CASSFTLDLNEQFF. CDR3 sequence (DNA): TGTGCCAGCAGTTTTACACTAGACCTCAATGAGCAGTTCTTC.

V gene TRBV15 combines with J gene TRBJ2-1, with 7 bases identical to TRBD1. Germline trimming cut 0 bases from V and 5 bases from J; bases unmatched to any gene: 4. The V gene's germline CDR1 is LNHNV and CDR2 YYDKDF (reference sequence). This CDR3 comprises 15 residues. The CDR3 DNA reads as TGTGCCACCAGCAGAGAAGACAGGGCCGACAATGAGCAGTTCTTC. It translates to CATSREDRADNEQFF.

The CDR3 here is CASSVRERYEQYF. The CDR3 DNA follows: TGTGCCAGCAGTGTTAGGGAGAGGTACGAGCAGTACTTC. V usage is TRBV2 and J usage is TRBJ2-7; D might be TRBD2 (5 bases). Trimming took 4 bases from V and 4 from J, leaving 11 bases between them. Germline V gene lookup returns CDR1 SNHLY and CDR2 FYNNEI. CDR3 length: 13 amino acids.

The CDR3 loop reads CAISPGTGGYYEQYF. CDR3 sequence (DNA): TGTGCCATCAGTCCTGGGACAGGGGGCTATTACGAGCAGTACTTC. This chain connects TRBV10-3 to TRBJ2-7; 12 bases are shared with TRBD1. This CDR3 has 15 residues. V lost 5 bases to trimming and J lost 4 bases; unmatched junction nucleotides: 6. Germline-derived CDR1 and CDR2 are ENHRY and SYGVKD.

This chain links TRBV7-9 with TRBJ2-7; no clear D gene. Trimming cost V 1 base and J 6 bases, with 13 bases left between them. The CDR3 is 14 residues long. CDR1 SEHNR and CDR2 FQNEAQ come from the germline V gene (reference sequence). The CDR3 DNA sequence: TGTGCCAGCAGCTTAGAATTTGGGCAAGGCGAGCAGTACTTC. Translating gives CASSLEFGQGEQYF. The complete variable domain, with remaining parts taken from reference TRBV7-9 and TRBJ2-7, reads DTGVSQNPRHKITKRGQNVTFRCDPISEHNRLYWYRQTLGQGPEFLTYFQNEAQLEKSRLLSDRFSAERPKGSFSTLEIQRTEQGDSAMYLCASSLEFGQGEQYFGPGTRLTVT.

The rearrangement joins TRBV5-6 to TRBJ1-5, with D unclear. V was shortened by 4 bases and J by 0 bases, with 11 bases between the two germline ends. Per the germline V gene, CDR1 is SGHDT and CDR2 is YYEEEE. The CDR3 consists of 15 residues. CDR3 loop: CASSVISHSNQPQHF. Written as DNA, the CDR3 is TGTGCCAGCAGCGTAATAAGCCATAGCAATCAGCCCCAGCATTTT. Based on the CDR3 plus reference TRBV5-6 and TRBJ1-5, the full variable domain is DAGVTQSPTHLIKTRGQQVTLRCSPKSGHDTVSWYQQALGQGPQFIFQYYEEEERQRGNFPDRFSGHQFPNYSSELNVNALLLGDSALYLCASSVISHSNQPQHFGDGTRLSIL.

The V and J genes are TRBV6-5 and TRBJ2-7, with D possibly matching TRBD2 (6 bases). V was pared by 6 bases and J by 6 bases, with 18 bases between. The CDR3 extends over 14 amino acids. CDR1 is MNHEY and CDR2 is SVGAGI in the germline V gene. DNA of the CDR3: TGTGCCAGCAGCCCACGGCCAACCGGGGGCGAGCAGTACTTC. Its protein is CASSPRPTGGEQYF.

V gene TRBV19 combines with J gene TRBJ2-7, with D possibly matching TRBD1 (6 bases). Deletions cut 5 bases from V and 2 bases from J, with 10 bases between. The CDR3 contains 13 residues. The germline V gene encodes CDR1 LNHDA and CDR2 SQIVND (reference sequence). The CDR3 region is CASSGRGTYEQYF. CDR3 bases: TGTGCCAGTAGTGGCAGGGGAACCTACGAGCAGTACTTC.

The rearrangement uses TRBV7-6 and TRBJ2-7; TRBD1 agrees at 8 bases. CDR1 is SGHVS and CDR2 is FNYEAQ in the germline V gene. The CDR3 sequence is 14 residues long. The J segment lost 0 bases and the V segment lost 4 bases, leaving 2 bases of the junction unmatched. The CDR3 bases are TGTGCCAGCAGCTCGGGACAGGCCTCCTACGAGCAGTACTTC. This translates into CASSSGQASYEQYF.

CDR3 residues: CASRSQPREQYF. The DNA for the CDR3 is TGTGCCAGCAGGTCGCAGCCGAGGGAGCAGTACTTC. V gene TRBV6-1 combines with J gene TRBJ2-7, with D unresolved. Trimming took off 6 bases at V and 7 bases at J, with 13 bases between the two ends. CDR1 is MNHNS, CDR2 SASEGT, per germline. There are 12 residues in the CDR3.

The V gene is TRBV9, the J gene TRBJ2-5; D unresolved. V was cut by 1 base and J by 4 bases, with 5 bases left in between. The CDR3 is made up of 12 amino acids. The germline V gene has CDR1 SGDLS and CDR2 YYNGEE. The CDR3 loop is CASSVSGETQYF. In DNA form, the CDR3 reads TGTGCCAGCAGCGTATCGGGAGAGACCCAGTACTTC. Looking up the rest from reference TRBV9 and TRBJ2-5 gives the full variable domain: DSGVTQTPKHLITATGQRVTLRCSPRSGDLSVYWYQQSLDQGLQFLIQYYNGEERAKGNILERFSAQQFPDLHSELNLSSLELGDSALYFCASSVSGETQYFGPGTRLLVL.

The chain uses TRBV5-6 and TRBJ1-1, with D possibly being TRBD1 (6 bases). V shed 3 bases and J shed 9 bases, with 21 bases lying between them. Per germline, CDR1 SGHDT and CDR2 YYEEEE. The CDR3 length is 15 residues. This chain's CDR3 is CASSSQGGVEGKAFF. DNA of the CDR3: TGTGCCAGCAGCTCCCAAGGGGGAGTAGAGGGAAAAGCTTTCTTT. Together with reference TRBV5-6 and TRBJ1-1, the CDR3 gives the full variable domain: DAGVTQSPTHLIKTRGQQVTLRCSPKSGHDTVSWYQQALGQGPQFIFQYYEEEERQRGNFPDRFSGHQFPNYSSELNVNALLLGDSALYLCASSSQGGVEGKAFFGQGTRLTVV.

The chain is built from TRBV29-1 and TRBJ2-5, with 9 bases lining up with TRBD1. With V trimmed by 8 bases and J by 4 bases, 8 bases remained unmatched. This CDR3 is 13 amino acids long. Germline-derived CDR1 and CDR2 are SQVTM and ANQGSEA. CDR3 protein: CSLKGGQGETQYF. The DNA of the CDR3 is TGCAGCCTCAAAGGGGGACAGGGAGAGACCCAGTACTTC. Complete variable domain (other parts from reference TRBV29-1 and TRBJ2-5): SAVISQKPSRDICQRGTSLTIQCQVDSQVTMMFWYRQQPGQSLTLIATANQGSEATYESGFVIDKFPISRPNLTFSTLTVSNMSPEDSSIYLCSLKGGQGETQYFGPGTRLLVL.

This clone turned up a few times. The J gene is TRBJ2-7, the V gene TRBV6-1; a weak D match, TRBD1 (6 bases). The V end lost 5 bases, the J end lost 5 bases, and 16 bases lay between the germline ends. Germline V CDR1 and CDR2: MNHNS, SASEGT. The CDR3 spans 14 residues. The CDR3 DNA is TGTGCCAGCAGTACACAGGGACCTCCTAACGAGCAGTACTTC. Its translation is CASSTQGPPNEQYF.

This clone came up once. The CDR3 DNA reads TGCGCCAGCAGTCGGCGGGGGAAAGAGCAAGAGACCCAGTACTTC. Translated, it gives CASSRRGKEQETQYF. The chain employs TRBV5-1 and TRBJ2-5; the match to TRBD2 covers 7 bases. The J segment lost 2 bases and the V segment lost 5 bases, leaving 9 bases of the junction unmatched. Germline CDR1 reads SGHRS; CDR2 reads YFSETQ. This CDR3 has 15 residues.

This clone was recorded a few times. The CDR3 DNA reads TGCGCCAGCAGCCAAGATTTGACAGATTATTATGGCTACACCTTC. It is translated as CASSQDLTDYYGYTF. The chain uses TRBV4-1 and TRBJ1-2; TRBD1 is a possible D gene (5 bases). The CDR3 consists of 15 residues. Trimming cost V 0 bases and J 5 bases, with 13 bases left between them. Germline values: CDR1 MGHRA, CDR2 YSYEKL.

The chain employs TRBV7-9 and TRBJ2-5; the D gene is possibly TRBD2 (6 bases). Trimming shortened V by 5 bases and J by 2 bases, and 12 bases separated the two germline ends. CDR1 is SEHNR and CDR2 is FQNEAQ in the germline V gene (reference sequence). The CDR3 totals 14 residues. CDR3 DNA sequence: TGTGCCAGCAGCGGAGGGACCGGGCAAGAGACCCAGTACTTC. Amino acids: CASSGGTGQETQYF.

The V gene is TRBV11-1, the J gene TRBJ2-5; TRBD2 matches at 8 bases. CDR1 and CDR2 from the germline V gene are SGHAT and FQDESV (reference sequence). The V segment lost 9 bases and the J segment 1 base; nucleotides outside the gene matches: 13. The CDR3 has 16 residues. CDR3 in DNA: TGTGCCAGTGGCCTGAGTAGCGGGGAGGCCCAAGAGACCCAGTACTTC. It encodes CASGLSSGEAQETQYF.